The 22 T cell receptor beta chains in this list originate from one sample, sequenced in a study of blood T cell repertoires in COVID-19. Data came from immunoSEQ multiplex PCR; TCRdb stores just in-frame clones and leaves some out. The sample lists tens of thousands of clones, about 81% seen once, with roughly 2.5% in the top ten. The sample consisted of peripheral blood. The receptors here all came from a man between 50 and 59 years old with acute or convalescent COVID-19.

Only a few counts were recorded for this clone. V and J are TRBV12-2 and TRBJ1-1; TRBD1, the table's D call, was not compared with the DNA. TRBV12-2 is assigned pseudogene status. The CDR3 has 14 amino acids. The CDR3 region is CASRPIQVNTEAFF. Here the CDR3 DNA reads TGTGCAAGTCGCCCTATACAGGTGAACACTGAAGCTTTCTTT.

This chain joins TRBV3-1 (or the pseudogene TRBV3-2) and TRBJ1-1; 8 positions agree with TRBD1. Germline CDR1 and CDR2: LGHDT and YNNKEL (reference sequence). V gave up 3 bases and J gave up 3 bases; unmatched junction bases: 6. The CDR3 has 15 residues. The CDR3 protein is CASSQRAGGDTEAFF. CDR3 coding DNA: TGTGCCAGCAGCCAGAGGGCAGGGGGCGACACTGAAGCTTTCTTT.

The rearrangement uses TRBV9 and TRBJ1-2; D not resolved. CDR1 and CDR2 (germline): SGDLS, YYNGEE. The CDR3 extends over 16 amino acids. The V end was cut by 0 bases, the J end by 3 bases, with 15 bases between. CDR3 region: CASSVGSEPDHYGYTF. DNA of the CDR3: TGTGCCAGCAGCGTAGGATCGGAGCCGGATCACTATGGCTACACCTTC.

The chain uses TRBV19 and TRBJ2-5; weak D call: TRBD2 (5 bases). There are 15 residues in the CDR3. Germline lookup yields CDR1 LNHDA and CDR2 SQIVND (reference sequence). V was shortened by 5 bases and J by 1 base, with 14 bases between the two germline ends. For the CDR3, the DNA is TGTGCCAGTAGTTCTCAGGACTCGCTCCAAGAGACCCAGTACTTC. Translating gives CASSSQDSLQETQYF. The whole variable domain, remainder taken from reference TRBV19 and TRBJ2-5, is DGGITQSPKYLFRKEGQNVTLSCEQNLNHDAMYWYRQDPGQGLRLIYYSQIVNDFQKGDIAEGYSVSREKKESFPLTVTSAQKNPTAFYLCASSSQDSLQETQYFGPGTRLLVL.

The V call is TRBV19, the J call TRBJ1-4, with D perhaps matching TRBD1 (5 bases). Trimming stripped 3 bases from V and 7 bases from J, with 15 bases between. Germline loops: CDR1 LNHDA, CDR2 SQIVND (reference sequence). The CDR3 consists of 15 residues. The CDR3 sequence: CASSIYGGIGEKLFF. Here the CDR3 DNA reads TGTGCCAGTAGTATCTACGGGGGAATAGGTGAAAAACTGTTTTTT.

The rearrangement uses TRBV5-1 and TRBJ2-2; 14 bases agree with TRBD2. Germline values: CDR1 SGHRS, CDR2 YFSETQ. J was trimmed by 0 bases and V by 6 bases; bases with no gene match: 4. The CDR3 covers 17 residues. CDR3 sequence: CASTGLAGGPNTGELFF. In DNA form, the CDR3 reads TGCGCCAGCACCGGACTAGCGGGGGGTCCGAACACCGGGGAGCTGTTTTTT.

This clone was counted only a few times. CDR3 sequence reads: CASSVEGHEQYF. CDR3 in DNA: TGTGCCAGCAGCGTAGAGGGCCACGAGCAGTACTTC. The chain has TRBV5-8 and TRBJ2-7; a possible D gene is TRBD2 (5 bases). The CDR3 runs to 12 residues. V was cut by 4 bases and J by 5 bases, with 10 bases left in between. The germline V gene encodes CDR1 SGHTS and CDR2 YDEGEE.

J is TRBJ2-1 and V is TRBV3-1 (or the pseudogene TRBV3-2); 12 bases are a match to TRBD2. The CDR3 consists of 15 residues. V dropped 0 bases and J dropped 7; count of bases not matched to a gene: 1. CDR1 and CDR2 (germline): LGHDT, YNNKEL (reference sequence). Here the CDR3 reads CASSQELAGGNEQFF. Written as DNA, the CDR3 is TGTGCCAGCAGCCAAGAGCTAGCGGGAGGGAATGAGCAGTTCTTC.

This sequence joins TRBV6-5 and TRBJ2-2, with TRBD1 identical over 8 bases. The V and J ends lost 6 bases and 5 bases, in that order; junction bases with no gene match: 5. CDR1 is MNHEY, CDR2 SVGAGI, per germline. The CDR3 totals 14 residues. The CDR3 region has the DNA TGTGCCAGCAGCGCAAACAGGGGGACCGGGGAGCTGTTTTTT. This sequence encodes CASSANRGTGELFF.

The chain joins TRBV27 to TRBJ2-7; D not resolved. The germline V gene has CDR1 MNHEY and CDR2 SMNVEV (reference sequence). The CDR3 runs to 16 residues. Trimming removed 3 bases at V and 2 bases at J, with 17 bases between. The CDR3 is CASSLSIGRSTYEQYF. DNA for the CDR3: TGTGCCAGCAGTTTGTCGATCGGTAGATCCACCTACGAGCAGTACTTC.

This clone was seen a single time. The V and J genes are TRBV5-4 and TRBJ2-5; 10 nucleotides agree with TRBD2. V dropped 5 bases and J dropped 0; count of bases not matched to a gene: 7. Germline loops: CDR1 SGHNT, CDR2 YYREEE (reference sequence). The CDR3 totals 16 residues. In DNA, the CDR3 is TGTGCCAGCAGGTCGCGGACTAGCGGAAACCAAGAGACCCAGTACTTC. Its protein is CASRSRTSGNQETQYF.

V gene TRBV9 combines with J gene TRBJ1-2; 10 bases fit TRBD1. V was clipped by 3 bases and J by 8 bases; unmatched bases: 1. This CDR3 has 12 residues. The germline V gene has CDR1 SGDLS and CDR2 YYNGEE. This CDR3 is CASSEGQGGYTF. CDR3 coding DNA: TGTGCCAGCAGCGAGGGACAGGGGGGCTACACCTTC.

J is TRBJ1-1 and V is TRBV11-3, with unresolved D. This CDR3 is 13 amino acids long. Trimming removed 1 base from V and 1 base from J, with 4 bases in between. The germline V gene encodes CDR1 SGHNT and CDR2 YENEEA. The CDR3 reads CASSLGGNTEAFF. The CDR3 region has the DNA TGTGCCAGCAGCTTAGGAGGGAACACTGAAGCTTTCTTT.

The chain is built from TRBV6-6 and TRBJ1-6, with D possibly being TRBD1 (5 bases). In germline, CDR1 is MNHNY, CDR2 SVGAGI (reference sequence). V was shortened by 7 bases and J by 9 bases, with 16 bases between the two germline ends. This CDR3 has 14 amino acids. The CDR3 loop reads CASKQTDESSPLHF. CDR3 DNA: TGTGCCAGCAAGCAGACAGACGAGAGTTCACCCCTCCACTTT.

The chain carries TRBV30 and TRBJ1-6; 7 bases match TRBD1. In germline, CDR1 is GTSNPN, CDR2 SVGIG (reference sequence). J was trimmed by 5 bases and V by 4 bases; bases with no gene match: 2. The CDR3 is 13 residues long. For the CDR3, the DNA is TGTGCCTGGATGGGGACAGATAATTCACCCCTCCACTTT. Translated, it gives CAWMGTDNSPLHF.

CDR3 residues: CASSQDAGGSYNEQFF. In nucleotides, the CDR3 is TGTGCCAGCAGCCAAGATGCGGGGGGGTCGTACAATGAGCAGTTCTTC. The chain links TRBV4-2 to TRBJ2-1, with 9 bases fitting TRBD2. The CDR3 is 16 residues long. Germline assignment: CDR1 LGHNA and CDR2 YNFKEQ. V gave up 0 bases and J gave up 4 bases; unmatched junction bases: 4.

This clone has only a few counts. In nucleotides, the CDR3 is TGTGCCAGCAGCCCGGGAGTTGGGGGGGCATTCAATGAGCAGTTCTTC. Its protein product is CASSPGVGGAFNEQFF. This rearrangement joins TRBV5-4 to TRBJ2-1; D might be TRBD2 (7 bases). V was pared by 4 bases and J by 6 bases, with 20 bases between. CDR3 length: 16 amino acids. Germline CDR1 SGHNT, CDR2 YYREEE (reference sequence).

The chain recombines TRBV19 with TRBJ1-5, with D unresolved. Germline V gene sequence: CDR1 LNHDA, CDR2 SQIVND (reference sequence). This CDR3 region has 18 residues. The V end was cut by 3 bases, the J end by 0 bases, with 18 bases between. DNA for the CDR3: TGTGCCAGTAGTATGCCCACTCAGAGGCAGTATAGCAATCAGCCCCAGCATTTT. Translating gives CASSMPTQRQYSNQPQHF.

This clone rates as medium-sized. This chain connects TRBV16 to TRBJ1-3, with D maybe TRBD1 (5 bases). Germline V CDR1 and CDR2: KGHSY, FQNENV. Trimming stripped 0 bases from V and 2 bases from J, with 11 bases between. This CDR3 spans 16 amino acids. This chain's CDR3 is CASSQSRRGAGNTIYF. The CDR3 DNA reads TGTGCCAGCAGCCAATCAAGGAGGGGTGCTGGAAACACCATATATTTT.

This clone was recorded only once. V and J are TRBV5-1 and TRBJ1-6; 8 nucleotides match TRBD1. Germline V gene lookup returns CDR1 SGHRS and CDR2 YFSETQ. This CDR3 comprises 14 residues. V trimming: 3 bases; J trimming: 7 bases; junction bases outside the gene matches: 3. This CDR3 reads CASSSGTGNSPLHF. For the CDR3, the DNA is TGCGCCAGCAGCTCCGGGACAGGCAATTCACCCCTCCACTTT.

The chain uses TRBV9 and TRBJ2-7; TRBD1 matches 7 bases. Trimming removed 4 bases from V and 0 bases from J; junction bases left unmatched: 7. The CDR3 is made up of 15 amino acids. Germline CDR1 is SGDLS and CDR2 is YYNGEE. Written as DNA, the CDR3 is TGTGCCAGCAGCTTCTGGGACAGCCCCTCCTACGAGCAGTACTTC. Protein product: CASSFWDSPSYEQYF.

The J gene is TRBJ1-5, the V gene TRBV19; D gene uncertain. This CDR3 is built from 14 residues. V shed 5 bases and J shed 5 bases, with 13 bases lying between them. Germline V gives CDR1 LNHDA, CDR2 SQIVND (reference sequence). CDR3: CASSSRPQDQPQHF. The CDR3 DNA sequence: TGTGCCAGTAGTTCAAGACCCCAGGATCAGCCCCAGCATTTT.